What follows are 11 T cell receptor beta chains derived from one specimen sequenced in a study of shared clonotypes between healthy human individuals (TCRdb year 2020). Libraries came from the immunoSEQ multiplex PCR assay. TCRdb limited this immuneACCESS table to in-frame rearrangements with V and J called. A share of clones is missing; checked studies link under half to unresolved V genes, and the rest is unexplained. Counted in this sample were more than 2 million clones; 90% to 95% of them appeared once. More than 0.1% of the sample comes from the top ten. Input material: naive CD4+ T cells sorted from blood. In light of the paper, this sample's cell subset or site label describes: CD45RA+ positively selected. The receptors come from a man younger than 30 in good health.

This chain joins TRBV30 and TRBJ1-1; 7 bases match TRBD1. Germline CDR1 and CDR2: GTSNPN and SVGIG (reference sequence). Losses at the gene ends were 5 bases for V and 4 bases for J; bases not matched to a gene: 10. The CDR3 is 14 residues long. CDR3 protein: CAWFQQGSGTEAFF. CDR3 coding DNA: TGTGCCTGGTTCCAACAGGGGTCTGGCACTGAAGCTTTCTTT.

The chain uses TRBV7-9 and TRBJ1-4, with D perhaps TRBD1 (6 bases). This CDR3 comprises 15 residues. Trimming removed 8 bases at V and 0 bases at J, with 13 bases between. CDR1 SEHNR and CDR2 FQNEAQ come from the germline V gene (reference sequence). This chain's CDR3 is CASARTGTTNEKLFF. CDR3 nucleotides: TGTGCCAGCGCCCGAACAGGGACAACTAATGAAAAACTGTTTTTT.

The rearrangement links TRBV5-1 to TRBJ2-5; 13 bases map to TRBD2. Trimming removed 0 bases from V and 3 bases from J; junction bases left unmatched: 2. In germline, CDR1 is SGHRS, CDR2 YFSETQ. The CDR3 loop spans 16 amino acids. The CDR3 region is CASSLAGLAGEETQYF. The CDR3, as DNA: TGCGCCAGCAGCTTGGCAGGACTAGCGGGAGAAGAGACCCAGTACTTC.

This clone came up a few times. For the CDR3, the DNA is TGTGCCTGGAGTGTACGGCGGACAGGGGGCTTTTACGAGCAGTACTTC. Protein product: CAWSVRRTGGFYEQYF. The chain employs TRBV30 and TRBJ2-7, with TRBD1 matching 11 bases. V lost 0 bases to trimming and J lost 4 bases; unmatched junction nucleotides: 8. The CDR3 has 16 amino acids. Looked up from germline, CDR1 is GTSNPN and CDR2 is SVGIG (reference sequence).

V gene TRBV2 combines with J gene TRBJ2-1, with D perhaps matching TRBD1 (5 bases). CDR1 and CDR2 (germline): SNHLY, FYNNEI. V dropped 4 bases and J dropped 3 bases, with 7 bases sitting between them. This CDR3 contains 13 residues. CDR3 amino acids: CASSGQIYNEQFF. CDR3 bases: TGTGCCAGCAGTGGACAGATCTACAATGAGCAGTTCTTC.

The V gene is TRBV5-4, the J gene TRBJ1-1, with D tentatively TRBD1 (5 bases). The V and J ends lost 0 bases and 1 base respectively, with 10 bases between them. The CDR3 runs 15 residues. Germline V gene sequence: CDR1 SGHNT, CDR2 YYREEE (reference sequence). CDR3 nucleotides: TGTGCCAGCAGCTTGGATGGGGCTGAGAACACTGAAGCTTTCTTT. Its protein is CASSLDGAENTEAFF.

The sample holds one count of this clone. The chain joins TRBV6-6 to TRBJ1-1; TRBD1 aligns across 9 bases. The V gene end was trimmed by 6 bases and the J gene end by 4 bases; junction bases not matched to a gene: 12. CDR1 MNHNY and CDR2 SVGAGI come from the germline V gene (reference sequence). The CDR3 has 16 residues. The CDR3 nucleotides are TGTGCCAGCAGGAGCCGGACAGGGGAAGGAGGCACTGAAGCTTTCTTT. Translation gives CASRSRTGEGGTEAFF.

The V gene is TRBV5-1, the J gene TRBJ2-1, with D perhaps matching TRBD1 (6 bases). Trimming cost V 7 bases and J 6 bases, with 11 bases left between them. There are 12 residues in the CDR3. CDR1 SGHRS and CDR2 YFSETQ come from the germline V gene. Here the CDR3 reads CASAVQGNEQFF. DNA of the CDR3: TGCGCCAGCGCAGTACAGGGCAATGAGCAGTTCTTC.

The V and J genes are TRBV11-3 and TRBJ2-7; the D gene is possibly TRBD2 (6 bases). The CDR3 length is 12 residues. Germline V gene data show CDR1 as SGHNT and CDR2 as YENEEA. Trimming removed 3 bases at V and 3 bases at J, with 6 bases between. The CDR3 reads CASSFGGYEQYF. CDR3 nucleotides: TGTGCCAGCAGCTTCGGGGGCTACGAGCAGTACTTC. Full variable domain (remainder filled in from reference TRBV11-3 and TRBJ2-7): EAGVVQSPRYKIIEKKQPVAFWCNPISGHNTLYWYLQNLGQGPELLIRYENEEAVDDSQLPKDRFSAERLKGVDSTLKIQPAELGDSAVYLCASSFGGYEQYFGPGTRLTVT.

The V call is TRBV2, the J call TRBJ1-2; D is unclear. Germline V lookup: CDR1 SNHLY, CDR2 FYNNEI. The CDR3 loop spans 13 amino acids. Trimming cost V 4 bases and J 2 bases, with 8 bases left between them. In DNA, the CDR3 is TGTGCCAGCAGTGTATACCCAAACTATGGCTACACCTTC. This codes for CASSVYPNYGYTF. Supplemented by reference TRBV2 and TRBJ1-2, the full variable domain reads EPEVTQTPSHQVTQMGQEVILRCVPISNHLYFYWYRQILGQKVEFLVSFYNNEISEKSEIFDDQFSVERPDGSNFTLKIRSTKLEDSAMYFCASSVYPNYGYTFGSGTRLTVV.

This clone was seen only once. CDR3 sequence reads: CASSPPAQLEQYF. The CDR3 bases are TGTGCCAGCTCACCACCAGCCCAACTCGAGCAGTACTTC. The genes are TRBV18 and TRBJ2-7; D uncertain. CDR1 and CDR2 from the germline V gene are KGHSH and LQKENI. This CDR3 has 13 residues. The V and J ends lost 0 bases and 6 bases respectively, with 9 bases between them.